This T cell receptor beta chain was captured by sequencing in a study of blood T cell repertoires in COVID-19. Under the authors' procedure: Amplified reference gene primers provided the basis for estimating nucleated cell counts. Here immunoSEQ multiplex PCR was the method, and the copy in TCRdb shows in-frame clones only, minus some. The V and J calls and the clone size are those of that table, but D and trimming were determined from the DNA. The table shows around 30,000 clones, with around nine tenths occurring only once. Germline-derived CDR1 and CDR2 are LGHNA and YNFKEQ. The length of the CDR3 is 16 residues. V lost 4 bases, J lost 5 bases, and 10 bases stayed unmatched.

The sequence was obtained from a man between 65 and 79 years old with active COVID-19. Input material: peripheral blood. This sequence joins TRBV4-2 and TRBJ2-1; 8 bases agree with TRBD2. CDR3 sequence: CASSPEPSGRNNEQFF. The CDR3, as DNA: TGTGCCAGCAGCCCTGAACCGAGCGGGAGAAACAATGAGCAGTTCTTC.